The rows below give T cell receptor beta chains drawn from one sample of a study of sequential checkpoint blockade in melanoma. TCRdb keeps only in-frame clones here, not all; method: immunoSEQ multiplex PCR. The table lists under 20,000 clones, 65% to 85% of them singletons. The material sequenced was CD8+ T cells sorted from blood (inferred from file names), taken from a patient given nivolumab and ipilimumab in sequence. These receptor sequences come from a human donor with melanoma. Both conserved end residues are part of each CDR3. A D gene is named only where the DNA matches it firmly. Some rows mark clone size as missing; the rest say once, few, many or name a class of expanded clone.

.	.	TRBV5-4	TRBJ1-1	CARSSGARGPSTEAFF	TGTGCCAGAAGTTCAGGGGCGCGGGGGCCGAGCACTGAAGCTTTCTTT
TRBD1	.	TRBV13	TRBJ2-5	CASSLGQGEETQYF	TGTGCCAGCAGCTTGGGACAGGGTGAAGAGACCCAGTACTTC
.	once	TRBV5-1	TRBJ2-1	CASSLASGEWNEQFF	TGCGCCAGCAGCTTGGCGTCGGGAGAGTGGAATGAGCAGTTCTTC
TRBD2	.	TRBV28	TRBJ2-1	CASTGLAGGHNEQFF	TGTGCCAGCACGGGACTAGCGGGAGGGCACAATGAGCAGTTCTTC
TRBD1	.	TRBV5-1	TRBJ2-2	CASSPGTANTGELFF	TGCGCCAGCAGCCCTGGGACAGCGAACACCGGGGAGCTGTTTTTT
TRBD2	.	TRBV7-3	TRBJ2-3	CASSLNLGLADTDTQYF	TGTGCCAGCAGCCTCAACCTCGGACTAGCGGACACAGATACGCAGTATTTT
TRBD1	.	TRBV6-5	TRBJ1-4	CASSYYGTGRGEKLFF	TGTGCCAGCAGTTACTATGGGACAGGGAGAGGAGAAAAACTGTTTTTT
.	few	TRBV14	TRBJ1-3	CASSQVSQGYSGNTIYF	TGTGCCAGCAGCCAAGTGTCCCAGGGGTACTCTGGAAACACCATATATTTT
.	.	TRBV2	TRBJ1-1	CASSQQAFF	TGTGCCAGCAGTCAACAGGCTTTCTTT
.	.	TRBV7-6	TRBJ2-3	CASSPTFGDTQYF	TGTGCCAGCAGCCCCACTTTCGGAGATACGCAGTATTTT
.	.	TRBV6-1	TRBJ2-7	CASSQDGYEQYF	TGTGCCAGCAGTCAAGACGGCTACGAGCAGTACTTC
TRBD2	.	TRBV19	TRBJ2-1	CASSMGTSVSEQFF	TGTGCCAGTAGTATGGGGACTAGCGTAAGTGAGCAGTTCTTC
TRBD2	.	TRBV9	TRBJ2-1	CASSVDGLAGGGGNEQFF	TGTGCCAGCAGCGTAGACGGGCTAGCGGGGGGCGGGGGCAATGAGCAGTTCTTC
.	.	TRBV30	TRBJ2-7	CAWSVRGSRRNEQYF	TGTGCCTGGAGTGTAAGAGGCAGCCGTAGAAACGAGCAGTACTTC
TRBD1	.	TRBV19	TRBJ1-1	CASSTSDRGRIHSENTEAFF	TGTGCCAGTAGTACCTCGGACAGGGGTCGGATCCATTCGGAAAACACTGAAGCTTTCTTT
TRBD2	once	TRBV19	TRBJ2-7	CASSGTSDSYEQYF	TGTGCCAGTTCCGGGACTAGCGACTCCTACGAGCAGTACTTC
TRBD1	.	TRBV2	TRBJ1-6	CASSETGVPYNSPLHF	TGTGCCAGCAGTGAGACAGGGGTCCCCTATAATTCACCCCTCCACTTT
TRBD1	.	TRBV5-8	TRBJ1-3	CASSPRTGFGNTIYF	TGTGCCAGCAGCCCGCGGACAGGGTTCGGAAACACCATATATTTT
.	once	TRBV4-2	TRBJ2-7	CASSRTRDTTYEQYF	TGTGCCAGCAGCCGGACCCGGGACACAACCTACGAGCAGTACTTC
.	.	TRBV19	TRBJ2-1	CASSISRGGNEQFF	TGTGCCAGTAGTATTTCGAGAGGGGGCAATGAGCAGTTCTTC
.	once	TRBV19	TRBJ1-1	CASSQTAGDTEAFF	TGTGCCAGTAGCCAGACCGCGGGAGACACTGAAGCTTTCTTT
TRBD1	once	TRBV11-3	TRBJ1-1	CASSPGTGSTEAFF	TGTGCCAGCAGCCCCGGGACAGGGAGCACTGAAGCTTTCTTT
TRBD2	.	TRBV7-3	TRBJ2-3	CASSAGVAGDPVTDTQYF	TGTGCCAGCAGCGCCGGGGTAGCGGGGGACCCTGTGACAGATACGCAGTATTTT
TRBD1	.	TRBV7-6	TRBJ2-5	CASRPYSGQGAKTQYF	TGTGCCAGCAGACCCTACTCTGGACAGGGGGCGAAGACCCAGTACTTC
TRBD2	once	TRBV9	TRBJ2-3	CASSVTSGRADTQYF	TGTGCCAGCAGCGTCACTAGCGGGCGCGCAGATACGCAGTATTTT
.	once	TRBV28	TRBJ2-2	CASMGQSAGELFF	TGTGCCAGCATGGGCCAGTCCGCTGGGGAGCTGTTTTTT
TRBD1	.	TRBV13	TRBJ1-1	CASRDRGIGTEAFF	TGTGCCAGCAGGGACAGGGGCATCGGCACTGAAGCTTTCTTT
TRBD1	.	TRBV6-5	TRBJ2-7	CASSPGTGGFEQYF	TGTGCCAGCAGTCCCGGGACAGGGGGCTTCGAGCAGTACTTC
TRBD1	.	TRBV6-6	TRBJ2-7	CASSPGTGWYEQYF	TGTGCCAGCAGTCCCGGGACAGGGTGGTATGAGCAGTACTTC
.	few	TRBV10-1	TRBJ1-3	CASSPDSSSGNTIYF	TGCGCCAGCAGCCCGGACAGTAGCTCTGGAAACACCATATATTTT
.	.	TRBV30	TRBJ2-1	CAWVPGGKNEQFF	TGTGCCTGGGTCCCTGGGGGGAAGAATGAGCAGTTCTTC
.	.	TRBV15	TRBJ1-5	CATSRVPRSNQPQHF	TGTGCCACCAGCAGAGTTCCCCGGAGCAATCAGCCCCAGCATTTT
TRBD1	once	TRBV6-5	TRBJ1-1	CASSSYRGTEAFF	TGTGCCAGCAGTTCTTACAGGGGTACTGAAGCTTTCTTT
.	.	TRBV4-1	TRBJ2-1	CASSPGRREGRGNEQFF	TGCGCCAGCAGCCCCGGTCGACGGGAGGGCAGGGGGAATGAGCAGTTCTTC
TRBD1	.	TRBV27	TRBJ1-5	CASSLSGTGGNQPQHF	TGTGCCAGCAGTTTATCGGGGACAGGGGGCAATCAGCCCCAGCATTTT
TRBD1	.	TRBV7-9	TRBJ1-1	CASSLGTGEGSDTEAFF	TGTGCCAGCAGCTTAGGTACAGGGGAAGGGTCGGACACTGAAGCTTTCTTT
TRBD1	.	TRBV28	TRBJ1-1	CASSFPPGGMNTEAFF	TGTGCCAGCAGTTTCCCGCCAGGGGGAATGAACACTGAAGCTTTCTTT
.	.	TRBV7-6	TRBJ1-2	CAVEDYYGYTF	TGTGCCGTAGAGGATTACTATGGCTACACCTTC
TRBD1	once	TRBV5-8	TRBJ1-2	CASSSGTGNLYGYTF	TGTGCCAGCAGCTCTGGGACAGGGAACCTTTATGGCTACACCTTC
.	.	TRBV2	TRBJ2-3	CASSDEGLVADTQYF	TGTGCCAGCAGTGATGAGGGTCTCGTTGCAGATACGCAGTATTTT
.	.	TRBV19	TRBJ1-2	CASSITREGGYTF	TGTGCCAGTAGTATAACGAGGGAGGGAGGCTACACCTTC
.	once	TRBV5-1	TRBJ2-7	CASKLREITYEQYF	TGCGCCAGCAAATTGCGGGAAATTACCTACGAGCAGTACTTC
.	.	TRBV18	TRBJ1-4	CASSSSGGPTNEKLFF	TGTGCCAGCTCATCCAGCGGCGGGCCAACTAATGAAAAACTGTTTTTT
.	.	TRBV9	TRBJ2-1	CASSVGFISGNEQFF	TGTGCCAGCAGCGTAGGTTTCATCTCCGGCAATGAGCAGTTCTTC
.	.	TRBV7-8	TRBJ2-7	CASSLFRKGEQYF	TGTGCCAGCAGCTTATTCAGGAAGGGGGAGCAGTACTTC
.	.	TRBV4-2	TRBJ1-5	CASSQDEGMGNQPQHF	TGTGCCAGCAGCCAAGATGAGGGAATGGGCAATCAGCCCCAGCATTTT
TRBD1	large	TRBV9	TRBJ2-7	CASSGGQGVTYEQYF	TGTGCCAGCAGCGGGGGACAGGGGGTCACCTACGAGCAGTACTTC
.	.	TRBV19	TRBJ2-7	CASRTGPNYEQYF	TGTGCCAGTAGAACAGGCCCAAACTACGAGCAGTACTTC
TRBD2	once	TRBV5-8	TRBJ2-1	CASSWGTSGSYNEQFF	TGTGCCAGCAGCTGGGGAACTAGCGGTTCTTACAATGAGCAGTTCTTC
.	.	TRBV6-5	TRBJ2-7	CASSPGSNEQYF	TGTGCCAGCAGCCCAGGGTCGAACGAGCAGTACTTC
TRBD1	few	TRBV19	TRBJ1-2	CASSRDPGGYYGYTF	TGTGCCAGTAGTAGGGATCCAGGGGGTTACTATGGCTACACCTTC
.	.	TRBV27	TRBJ2-7	CASSPDFPNDEQYF	TGTGCCAGCAGTCCGGACTTCCCTAACGACGAGCAGTACTTC